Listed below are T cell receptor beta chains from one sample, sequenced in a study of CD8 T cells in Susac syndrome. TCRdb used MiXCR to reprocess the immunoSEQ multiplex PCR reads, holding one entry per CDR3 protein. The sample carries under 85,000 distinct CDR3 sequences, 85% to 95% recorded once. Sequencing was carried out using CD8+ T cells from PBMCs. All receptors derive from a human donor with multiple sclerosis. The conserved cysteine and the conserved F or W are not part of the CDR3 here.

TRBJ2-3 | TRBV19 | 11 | ASSTRATDTQY
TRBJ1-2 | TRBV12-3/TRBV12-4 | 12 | ASSRGQGGYGYT
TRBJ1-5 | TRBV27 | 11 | ASSYQSDRPQH
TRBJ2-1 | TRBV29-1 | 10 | SVITEYNEQF
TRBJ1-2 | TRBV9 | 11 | ASSVGFVNGYT
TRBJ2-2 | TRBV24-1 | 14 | ATSGPTTGDVGELF
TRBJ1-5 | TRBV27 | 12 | ASSLSLHNQPQH
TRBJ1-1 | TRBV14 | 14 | ASSQAVEVKNTEAF
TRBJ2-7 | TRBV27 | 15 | ASSSIPGLAGVREQY
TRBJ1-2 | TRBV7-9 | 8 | ASRGYGYT
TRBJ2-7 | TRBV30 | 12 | AWSAGQGNYEQY
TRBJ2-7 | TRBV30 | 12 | AWSALQGAGEQY
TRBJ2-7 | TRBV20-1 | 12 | SAIAAGGGSEQY
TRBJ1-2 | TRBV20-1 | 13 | SARDNRDVNYGYT
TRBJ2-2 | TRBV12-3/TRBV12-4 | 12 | AIQGLGGVEELF
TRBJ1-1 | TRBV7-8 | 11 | ASRPGRSTEAF
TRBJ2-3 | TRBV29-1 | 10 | SAWGSTDTQY
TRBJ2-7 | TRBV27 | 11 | ASRRVGAYEQY
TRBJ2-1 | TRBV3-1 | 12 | ASSRTHSGNEQF
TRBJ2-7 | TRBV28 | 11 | ATREFSGTEQY
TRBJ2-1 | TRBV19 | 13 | ASSRSWEPYNEQF
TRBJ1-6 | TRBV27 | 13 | ASSVRQGWDSPLH
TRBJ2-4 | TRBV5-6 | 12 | ASSSGTEESIQY
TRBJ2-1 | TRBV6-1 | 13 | ASSESGSSYNEQF
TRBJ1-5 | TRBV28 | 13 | ASSSPETEIQPQH
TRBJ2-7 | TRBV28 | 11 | ASSLTPLDEQY
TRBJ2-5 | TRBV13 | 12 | ASSFQGGQETQY
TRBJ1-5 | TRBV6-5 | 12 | ASSYARGNQPQH
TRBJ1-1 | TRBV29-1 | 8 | SVVYTEAF
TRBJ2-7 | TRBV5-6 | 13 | ASSWEVEGIYEQY
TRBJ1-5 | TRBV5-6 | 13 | ASSLGRSNNQPQH
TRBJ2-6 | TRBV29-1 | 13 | SVETGLSGANVLT
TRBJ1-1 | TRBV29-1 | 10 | SVDRGGVEAF
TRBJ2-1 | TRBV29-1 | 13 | SVEPRDRVYNEQF
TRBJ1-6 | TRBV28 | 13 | ASRKLSSYNSPLH
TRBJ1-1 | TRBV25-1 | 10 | ASSAGHTEAF
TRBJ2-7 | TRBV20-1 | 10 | SASGMGIEQY
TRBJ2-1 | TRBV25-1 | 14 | ASSEFILAGYNEQF
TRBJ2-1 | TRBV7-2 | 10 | ASSFEGDEQF
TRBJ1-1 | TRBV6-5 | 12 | ASTSNRHLTEAF
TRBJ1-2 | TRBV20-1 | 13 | SARDLRGDLKGYT
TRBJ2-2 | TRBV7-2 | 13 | ASIPGQGWTGELF
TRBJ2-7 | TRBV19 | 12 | ASSIYDSPYEQY
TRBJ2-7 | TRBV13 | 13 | ASSLNRGHSYEQY
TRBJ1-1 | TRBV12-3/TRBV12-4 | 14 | ASNLPPGLGNTEAF
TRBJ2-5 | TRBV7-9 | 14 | ASSPNRQPLQETQY
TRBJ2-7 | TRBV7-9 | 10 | ASSSYTYEQY
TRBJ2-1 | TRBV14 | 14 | ASSHTTSGRFDEQF
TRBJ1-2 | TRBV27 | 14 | ASSFRDVVTLEGYT